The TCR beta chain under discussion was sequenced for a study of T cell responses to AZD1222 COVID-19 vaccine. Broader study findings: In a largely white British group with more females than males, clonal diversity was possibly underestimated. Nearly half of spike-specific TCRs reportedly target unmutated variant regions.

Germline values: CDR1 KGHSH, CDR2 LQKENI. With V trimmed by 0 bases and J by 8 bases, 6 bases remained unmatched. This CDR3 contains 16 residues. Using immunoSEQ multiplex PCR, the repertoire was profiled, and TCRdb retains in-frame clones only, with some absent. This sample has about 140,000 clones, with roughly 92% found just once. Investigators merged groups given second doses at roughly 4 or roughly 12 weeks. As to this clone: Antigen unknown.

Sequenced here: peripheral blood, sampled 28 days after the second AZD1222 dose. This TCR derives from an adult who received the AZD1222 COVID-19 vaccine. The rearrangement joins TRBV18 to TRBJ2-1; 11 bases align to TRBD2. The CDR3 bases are TGTGCCAGCTCACCACCGAGACTAGCGGGATTCTATGAGCAGTTCTTC. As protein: CASSPPRLAGFYEQFF.